The clone carrying this T cell receptor beta chain was recorded many times. This record comes from a study of low-dose radiotherapy and immunotherapy resistance in tumors. As for the study in general: Patients were treated with intravenous nivolumab at 240 mg every two weeks and were also dosed with ipilimumab at 1 mg/kg every six weeks. Starting cycle 1 day 1, oral aspirin 300 mg was given daily for four cycles.

Stated time point: after trial treatment. The treatment denotes: LDRT plus nivolumab, ipilimumab, low-dose cyclophosphamide and aspirin (RACIN trial). In the RACIN dose-escalation trial, donors got nivolumab plus ipilimumab with aspirin, cyclophosphamide and radiotherapy. Alpha and beta chains were covered, as first-strand cDNA relied on TRAV- and TRBV-specific primers. TCRs underwent roughly 19 PCR cycles of amplification with a constant-region primer and V-primer adapter. Isolated mRNA underwent amplification by in vitro transcription. A single record per CDR3 protein comes from TCRdb applying MiXCR to the reads. The data show roughly 100,000 distinct CDR3 sequences, with approximately 22% seen just once and about 13% held by the top ten. Germline CDR1 is SGHRS and CDR2 is YFSETQ. Trimming shortened V by 3 bases and J by 0 bases, and 16 bases separated the two germline ends. The CDR3 is 16 amino acids.

The V gene is TRBV5-1, the J gene TRBJ2-7; perhaps D is TRBD1 or TRBD2 (6 bases each). The sequence derives from a female donor with ovarian cancer. Sequenced material: PBMCs, taken after low-dose radiotherapy plus immunotherapy. The CDR3 sequence: CASSWGARGSSYEQYF. DNA of the CDR3: TGCGCCAGCAGCTGGGGGGCAAGGGGGTCCTCCTACGAGCAGTACTTC.